The rows below give T cell receptor beta chains drawn from one sample of a study of early T cells in non-severe SARS-CoV-2 infection. TCRdb fed the 5' RACE reads into MiXCR, producing one record per CDR3 protein. The table has tens of thousands of distinct CDR3 sequences, approximately 5.5% seen once. Sequenced input: whole blood. These receptors came from an adult who was a healthcare worker with PCR-confirmed SARS-CoV-2 infection or an uninfected control (not recorded which). The CDR3 runs from the conserved cysteine through the conserved F or W. The order of the fields is V gene, clone size, J gene, D gene, CDR3 protein, CDR3 DNA. The D gene is left open where the match is weak. A row's size may be missing; if present it is once, few, many or a size class.

v_gene: TRBV7-9; abundance: NA; j_gene: TRBJ1-4; d_gene: TRBD1; CDR3aa: CASSQGANEKLFF; CDR3nt: TGTGCCAGCAGCCAGGGGGCTAATGAAAAACTGTTTTTT
v_gene: TRBV27; abundance: many; j_gene: TRBJ2-1; d_gene: NA; CDR3aa: CASSFRTYNEQFF; CDR3nt: TGTGCCAGCAGTTTCCGGACCTACAATGAGCAGTTCTTC
v_gene: TRBV7-2; abundance: many; j_gene: TRBJ2-6; d_gene: NA; CDR3aa: CASSFSGANVLTF; CDR3nt: TGTGCCAGCAGCTTTTCTGGGGCCAACGTCCTGACTTTC
v_gene: TRBV18; abundance: few; j_gene: TRBJ2-7; d_gene: NA; CDR3aa: CASSPLRVEGEQYF; CDR3nt: TGTGCCAGCTCACCACTTCGGGTTGAGGGCGAGCAGTACTTC
v_gene: TRBV6-4; abundance: many; j_gene: TRBJ2-2; d_gene: NA; CDR3aa: CASSDWSGGPGELFF; CDR3nt: TGTGCCAGCAGTGACTGGTCCGGGGGACCCGGGGAGCTGTTTTTT
v_gene: TRBV6-5; abundance: few; j_gene: TRBJ2-1; d_gene: NA; CDR3aa: CASSGGQGVATSYNEQFF; CDR3nt: TGTGCCAGCAGTGGAGGGCAGGGAGTGGCGACTTCCTACAATGAGCAGTTCTTC
v_gene: TRBV28; abundance: few; j_gene: TRBJ2-2; d_gene: NA; CDR3aa: CASSHTRQTTAGELFF; CDR3nt: TGTGCCAGCAGCCACACCCGACAGACTACCGCCGGGGAGCTGTTTTTT
v_gene: TRBV28; abundance: medium-sized; j_gene: TRBJ1-3; d_gene: NA; CDR3aa: CASSLLGRRTPNTSGNTIYF; CDR3nt: TGTGCCAGCAGTTTATTGGGCCGCAGGACACCTAATACCTCTGGAAACACCATATATTTT
v_gene: TRBV20-1; abundance: NA; j_gene: TRBJ2-1; d_gene: NA; CDR3aa: CSARDNLYNEQFF; CDR3nt: TGCAGTGCTAGAGATAACCTTTACAATGAGCAGTTCTTC
v_gene: TRBV5-1; abundance: many; j_gene: TRBJ1-2; d_gene: NA; CDR3aa: CASSPGHRDGKNYGYTF; CDR3nt: TGCGCCAGCAGCCCGGGACACCGGGACGGCAAAAACTATGGCTACACCTTC
v_gene: TRBV29-1; abundance: many; j_gene: TRBJ1-2; d_gene: NA; CDR3aa: CSVLWGVVDGYTF; CDR3nt: TGCAGCGTTTTATGGGGAGTCGTTGATGGCTACACCTTC
v_gene: TRBV7-7; abundance: many; j_gene: TRBJ2-1; d_gene: NA; CDR3aa: CASSYGCDQDSYNEQFF; CDR3nt: TGTGCCAGCAGCTATGGCTGTGACCAGGACTCCTACAATGAGCAGTTCTTC
v_gene: TRBV12-3/TRBV12-4; abundance: many; j_gene: TRBJ1-2; d_gene: TRBD1; CDR3aa: CASSLRGLGGYTF; CDR3nt: TGTGCCAGCAGTTTAAGGGGGCTGGGAGGCTACACCTTC
v_gene: TRBV7-2; abundance: NA; j_gene: TRBJ1-1; d_gene: TRBD1; CDR3aa: CASSRGQTVRNTEAFF; CDR3nt: TGTGCCAGCAGCCGGGGACAGACCGTTAGGAACACTGAAGCTTTCTTT
v_gene: TRBV7-2; abundance: few; j_gene: TRBJ2-7; d_gene: TRBD2; CDR3aa: CASSLESGSPYEQYF; CDR3nt: TGTGCCAGCAGCTTAGAGAGCGGGAGCCCCTACGAGCAGTACTTC
v_gene: TRBV7-3; abundance: many; j_gene: TRBJ2-2; d_gene: TRBD1; CDR3aa: CASSYQTGGVTGELFF; CDR3nt: TGTGCCAGCAGCTATCAGACAGGGGGCGTCACCGGGGAGCTGTTTTTT
v_gene: TRBV7-2; abundance: NA; j_gene: TRBJ2-7; d_gene: NA; CDR3aa: CASSLEGELPRAGQYF; CDR3nt: TGTGCCAGCAGCCTAGAGGGTGAGCTGCCCCGTGCTGGGCAGTACTTC
v_gene: TRBV7-9; abundance: NA; j_gene: TRBJ1-4; d_gene: NA; CDR3aa: CASSRAGTYEKLFF; CDR3nt: TGTGCCAGCAGCCGGGCCGGGACATACGAAAAACTGTTTTTT
v_gene: TRBV6-2/TRBV6-3; abundance: many; j_gene: TRBJ2-5; d_gene: NA; CDR3aa: CASSYSTGLETQYF; CDR3nt: TGTGCCAGCAGTTACTCGACAGGTTTGGAGACCCAGTACTTC
v_gene: TRBV25-1; abundance: many; j_gene: TRBJ2-1; d_gene: NA; CDR3aa: CASRQETYNEQFF; CDR3nt: TGTGCCAGCAGACAGGAGACCTACAATGAGCAGTTCTTC
v_gene: TRBV11-2; abundance: NA; j_gene: TRBJ1-5; d_gene: TRBD1; CDR3aa: CASSFGQGRENQPQHF; CDR3nt: TGTGCCAGCAGCTTCGGACAGGGGAGAGAAAATCAGCCCCAGCATTTT
v_gene: TRBV4-1; abundance: many; j_gene: TRBJ2-5; d_gene: NA; CDR3aa: CASSQSPGNGETQYF; CDR3nt: TGCGCCAGCAGCCAATCCCCGGGGAACGGGGAGACCCAGTACTTC
v_gene: TRBV28; abundance: many; j_gene: TRBJ2-7; d_gene: TRBD1; CDR3aa: CASSFGGTGPGEQYF; CDR3nt: TGTGCCAGCAGTTTTGGGGGGACAGGGCCGGGCGAGCAGTACTTC
v_gene: TRBV10-3; abundance: many; j_gene: TRBJ2-7; d_gene: TRBD2; CDR3aa: CAISTRTSSYEQYF; CDR3nt: TGTGCCATCAGTACCAGGACTAGTTCCTACGAGCAGTACTTC
v_gene: TRBV9; abundance: few; j_gene: TRBJ2-1; d_gene: NA; CDR3aa: CASSVAGSNIGEQFF; CDR3nt: TGTGCCAGCAGCGTAGCCGGGAGTAATATCGGTGAGCAGTTCTTC
v_gene: TRBV10-1; abundance: once; j_gene: TRBJ1-1; d_gene: NA; CDR3aa: CASSESRNTEAFF; CDR3nt: TGCGCCAGCAGTGAGTCCAGGAACACTGAAGCTTTCTTT
v_gene: TRBV19; abundance: NA; j_gene: TRBJ2-5; d_gene: TRBD2; CDR3aa: CASSMLASGMETQYF; CDR3nt: TGTGCCAGTAGTATGTTGGCTAGCGGGATGGAGACCCAGTACTTC
v_gene: TRBV5-1; abundance: many; j_gene: TRBJ2-7; d_gene: NA; CDR3aa: CASSLSSQAVEQYF; CDR3nt: TGCGCCAGCAGCTTGTCATCCCAGGCAGTCGAGCAGTACTTC
v_gene: TRBV5-4; abundance: NA; j_gene: TRBJ2-4; d_gene: TRBD1; CDR3aa: CASSSGQGAVKNIQYF; CDR3nt: TGTGCCAGCAGCTCGGGACAGGGGGCGGTCAAAAACATTCAGTACTTC
v_gene: TRBV9; abundance: NA; j_gene: TRBJ2-1; d_gene: TRBD2; CDR3aa: CASSPRGLAGGTEQFF; CDR3nt: TGTGCCAGCAGCCCCCGTGGACTAGCGGGAGGCACTGAGCAGTTCTTC
v_gene: TRBV28; abundance: many; j_gene: TRBJ1-2; d_gene: NA; CDR3aa: CASSLLGRGGAF; CDR3nt: TGTGCCAGCAGTTTATTGGGCCGGGGAGGCGCCTTC
v_gene: TRBV7-9; abundance: many; j_gene: TRBJ2-7; d_gene: TRBD1; CDR3aa: CASSLAGTGGDEQYF; CDR3nt: TGTGCCAGCAGCTTAGCCGGGACAGGGGGTGACGAGCAGTACTTC
v_gene: TRBV28; abundance: many; j_gene: TRBJ2-7; d_gene: NA; CDR3aa: CASSVQGWEGDEQYF; CDR3nt: TGTGCCAGCAGTGTACAGGGCTGGGAGGGGGACGAGCAGTACTTC
v_gene: TRBV5-4; abundance: many; j_gene: TRBJ2-6; d_gene: NA; CDR3aa: CASSSQGAGANVLTF; CDR3nt: TGTGCCAGCAGCTCCCAGGGAGCTGGGGCCAACGTCCTGACTTTC
v_gene: TRBV7-9; abundance: few; j_gene: TRBJ2-1; d_gene: NA; CDR3aa: CASSRLVSSHEQFF; CDR3nt: TGTGCCAGCAGCCGACTAGTTTCATCCCATGAGCAGTTCTTC
v_gene: TRBV12-3/TRBV12-4; abundance: many; j_gene: TRBJ2-1; d_gene: TRBD2; CDR3aa: CASSLGSGSYNEQFF; CDR3nt: TGTGCCAGCAGTTTAGGAAGCGGGAGTTACAATGAGCAGTTCTTC
v_gene: TRBV20-1; abundance: NA; j_gene: TRBJ2-1; d_gene: NA; CDR3aa: CSARTGTRSYNEQFF; CDR3nt: TGCAGTGCTAGGACCGGGACACGCTCCTACAATGAGCAGTTCTTC
v_gene: TRBV7-2; abundance: many; j_gene: TRBJ1-2; d_gene: TRBD1; CDR3aa: CASTKGGASGYTF; CDR3nt: TGTGCCAGCACCAAAGGGGGCGCCTCTGGCTACACCTTC
v_gene: TRBV3-1; abundance: NA; j_gene: TRBJ2-1; d_gene: NA; CDR3aa: CASSQMRNEQFF; CDR3nt: TGTGCCAGCAGCCAAATGCGAAATGAGCAGTTCTTC
v_gene: TRBV11-2; abundance: many; j_gene: TRBJ2-7; d_gene: TRBD1; CDR3aa: CASSVGTGGAVEQYF; CDR3nt: TGTGCCAGCAGCGTCGGGACAGGGGGCGCGGTCGAGCAGTACTTC
v_gene: TRBV7-2; abundance: NA; j_gene: TRBJ2-1; d_gene: NA; CDR3aa: CASSLGPLYGNEQFF; CDR3nt: TGTGCCAGCAGCTTGGGACCTCTCTACGGCAATGAGCAGTTCTTC
v_gene: TRBV7-3; abundance: NA; j_gene: TRBJ1-1; d_gene: NA; CDR3aa: CASSQVGAAEAFF; CDR3nt: TGTGCCAGCAGTCAAGTGGGGGCGGCTGAAGCTTTCTTT